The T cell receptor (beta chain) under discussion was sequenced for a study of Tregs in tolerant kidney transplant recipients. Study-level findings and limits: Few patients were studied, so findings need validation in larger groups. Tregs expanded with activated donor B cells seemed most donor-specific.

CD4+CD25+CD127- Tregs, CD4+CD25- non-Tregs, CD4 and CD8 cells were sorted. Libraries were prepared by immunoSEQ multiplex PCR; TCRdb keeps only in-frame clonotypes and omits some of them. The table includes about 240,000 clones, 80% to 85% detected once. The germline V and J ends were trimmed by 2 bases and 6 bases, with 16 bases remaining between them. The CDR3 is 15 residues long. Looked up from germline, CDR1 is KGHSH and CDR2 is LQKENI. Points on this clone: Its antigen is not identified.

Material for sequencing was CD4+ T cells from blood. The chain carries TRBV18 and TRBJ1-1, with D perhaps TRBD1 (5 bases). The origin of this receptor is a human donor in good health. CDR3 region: CASSPRGSRESEAFF. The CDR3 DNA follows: TGTGCCAGCTCACCAAGGGGCAGTCGAGAATCTGAAGCTTTCTTT.